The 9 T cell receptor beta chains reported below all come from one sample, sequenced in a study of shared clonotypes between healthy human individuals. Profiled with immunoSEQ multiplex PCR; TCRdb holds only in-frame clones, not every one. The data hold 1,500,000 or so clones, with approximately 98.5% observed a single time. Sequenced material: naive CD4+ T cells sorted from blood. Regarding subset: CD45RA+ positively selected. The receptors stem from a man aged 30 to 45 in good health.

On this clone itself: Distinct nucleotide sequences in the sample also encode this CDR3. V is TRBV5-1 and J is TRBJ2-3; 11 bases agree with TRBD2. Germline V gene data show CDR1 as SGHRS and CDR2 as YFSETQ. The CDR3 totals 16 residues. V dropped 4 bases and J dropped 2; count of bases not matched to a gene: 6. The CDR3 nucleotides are TGCGCCAGCAGCCCCGGACTAGCGGGTTACACAGATACGCAGTATTTT. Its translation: CASSPGLAGYTDTQYF.

The CDR3 here is CASSLPTGGAPPSYEQYF. In DNA, the CDR3 is TGTGCCAGCAGCTTACCAACAGGGGGCGCTCCACCGTCCTACGAGCAGTACTTC. The chain is built from TRBV7-9 and TRBJ2-7; 9 bases are a match to TRBD1. CDR1 and CDR2 from the germline V gene are SEHNR and FQNEAQ (reference sequence). The CDR3 length is 18 residues. Germline trimming cut 2 bases from V and 1 base from J; bases unmatched to any gene: 12.

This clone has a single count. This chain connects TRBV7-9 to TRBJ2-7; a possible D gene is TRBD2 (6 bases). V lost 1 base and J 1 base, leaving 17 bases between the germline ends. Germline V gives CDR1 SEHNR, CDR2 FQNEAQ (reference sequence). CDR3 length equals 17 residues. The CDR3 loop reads CASSLDPGEALSYEQYF. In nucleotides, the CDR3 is TGTGCCAGCAGCTTAGATCCGGGGGAGGCGTTATCCTACGAGCAGTACTTC.

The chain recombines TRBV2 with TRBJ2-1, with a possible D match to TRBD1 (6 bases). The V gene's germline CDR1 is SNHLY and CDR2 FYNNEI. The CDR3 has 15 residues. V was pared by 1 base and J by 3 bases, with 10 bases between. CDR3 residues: CASSEDRAFYNEQFF. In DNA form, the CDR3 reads TGTGCCAGCAGTGAAGACAGGGCTTTCTACAATGAGCAGTTCTTC.

As DNA, the CDR3 is TGTGCCAGCAGACCAAACTCCAGCTTAGAGACCCAGTACTTC. Translating gives CASRPNSSLETQYF. This chain connects TRBV5-4 to TRBJ2-5; no clear D gene. V lost 5 bases and J lost 4, with 15 bases in between. The CDR3 contains 14 residues. From germline, CDR1 is SGHNT and CDR2 YYREEE (reference sequence).

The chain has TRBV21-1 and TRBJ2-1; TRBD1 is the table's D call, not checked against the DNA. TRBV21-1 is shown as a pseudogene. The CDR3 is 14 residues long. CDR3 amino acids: CASSIGTGYNEQFF. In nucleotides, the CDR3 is TGTGCCAGCAGCATCGGGACAGGCTACAATGAGCAGTTCTTC.

CDR3 amino acids: CASSGDHSRTF. In nucleotides, the CDR3 is TGTGCCAGCAGCGGGGACCACTCTAGGACCTTC. This rearrangement joins TRBV6-1 to TRBJ1-2; tentative D call: TRBD1 (5 bases). V lost 6 bases, J lost 14 bases, and 16 bases lay in between. The CDR3 runs to 11 residues. Looked up from germline, CDR1 is MNHNS and CDR2 is SASEGT.

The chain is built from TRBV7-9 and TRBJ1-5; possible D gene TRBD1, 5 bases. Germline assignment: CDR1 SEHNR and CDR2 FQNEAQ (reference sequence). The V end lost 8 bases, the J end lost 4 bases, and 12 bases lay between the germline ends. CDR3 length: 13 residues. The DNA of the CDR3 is TGTGCCAGCGGGGTGGAGGGGAATCAGCCCCAGCATTTT. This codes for CASGVEGNQPQHF.

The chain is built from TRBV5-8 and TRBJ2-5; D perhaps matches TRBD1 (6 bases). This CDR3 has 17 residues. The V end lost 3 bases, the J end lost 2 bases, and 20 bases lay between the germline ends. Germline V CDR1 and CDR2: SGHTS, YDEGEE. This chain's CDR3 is CASSSDLRGRGQETQYF. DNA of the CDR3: TGTGCCAGCAGCTCGGACCTCAGGGGCCGTGGGCAAGAGACCCAGTACTTC.